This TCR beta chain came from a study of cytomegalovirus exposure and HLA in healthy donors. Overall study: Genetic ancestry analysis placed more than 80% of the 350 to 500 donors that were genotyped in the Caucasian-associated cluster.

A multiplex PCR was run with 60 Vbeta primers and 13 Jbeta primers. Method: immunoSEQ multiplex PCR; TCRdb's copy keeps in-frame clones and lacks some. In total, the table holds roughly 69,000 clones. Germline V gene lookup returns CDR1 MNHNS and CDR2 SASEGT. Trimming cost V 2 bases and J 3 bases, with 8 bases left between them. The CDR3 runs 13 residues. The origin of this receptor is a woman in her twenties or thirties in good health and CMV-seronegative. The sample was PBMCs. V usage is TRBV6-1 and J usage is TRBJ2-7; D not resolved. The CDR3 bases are TGTGCCAGCAGTGAACTTTCGTTCTACGAGCAGTACTTC. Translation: CASSELSFYEQYF.